The next 9 T cell receptor beta chains were all read from a single sample in a study of T cells in localized non-small cell lung cancer. TCRdb's table, derived via immunoSEQ multiplex PCR, lists solely in-frame clones and lacks some. Here the sample spans 45,000 to 60,000 clones, 86% being singletons. This specimen was PBMCs, taken before any cancer treatment. Receptors were obtained from a man aged 40 to 70 with stage II lung adenocarcinoma.

J is TRBJ1-6 and V is TRBV18; maybe TRBD1 (6 bases). Germline CDR1 and CDR2: KGHSH and LQKENI. CDR3 length: 15 residues. The V end was cut by 5 bases, the J end by 9 bases, with 17 bases between. CDR3 sequence: CASSSGDIRSSPLHF. CDR3 in DNA: TGTGCCAGCTCATCGGGGGACATAAGGAGTTCACCCCTCCACTTT. The whole variable domain, filled in from reference TRBV18 and TRBJ1-6, reads NAGVMQNPRHLVRRRGQEARLRCSPMKGHSHVYWYRQLPEEGLKFMVYLQKENIIDESGMPKERFSAEFPKEGPSILRIQQVVRGDSAAYFCASSSGDIRSSPLHFGNGTRLTVT.

The genes are TRBV5-8 and TRBJ1-3; possibly TRBD1 for D (5 bases). CDR3 length: 14 amino acids. In germline, CDR1 is SGHTS, CDR2 YDEGEE. The V end lost 4 bases, the J end lost 1 base, and 9 bases lay between the germline ends. The CDR3 loop reads CASSRTGSGNTIYF. The CDR3 DNA reads as TGTGCCAGCAGCCGTACAGGTTCTGGAAACACCATATATTTT.

This chain uses TRBV5-7 with TRBJ2-7; D unresolved. TRBV5-7 is an ORF, and what it does is uncertain. V lost 3 bases, J lost 0 bases, and 10 bases lay in between. There are 14 residues in the CDR3. In nucleotides, the CDR3 is TGTGCCAGCAGCTCGAGATACAGCTCCTACGAGCAGTACGTC. Residues: CASSSRYSSYEQYV.

This clone was observed a handful of times. The chain recombines TRBV6-5 with TRBJ2-7; D gene uncertain. Deletions cut 0 bases from V and 5 bases from J, with 14 bases between. Germline V gives CDR1 MNHEY, CDR2 SVGAGI. The CDR3 has 15 amino acids. The CDR3 region has the DNA TGTGCCAGCAGTTACTCAGTAGAGTTCCTTAACGAGCAGTACTTC. Translating gives CASSYSVEFLNEQYF.

V gene TRBV10-3 combines with J gene TRBJ2-1; tentatively, D is TRBD2 (7 bases). The CDR3 contains 16 residues. The germline CDR1 and CDR2 sequences are ENHRY and SYGVKD. Trimming pared 2 bases from V and 5 bases from J, leaving 16 bases between. The CDR3 DNA sequence: TGTGCCATCAGTGAGCAGGGGCGGGGGCCCAACAATGAGCAGTTCTTC. As protein: CAISEQGRGPNNEQFF.

V gene TRBV4-1 combines with J gene TRBJ1-2, with D perhaps matching TRBD1 (5 bases). The ends were cut back, 1 base at V and 3 bases at J, with 12 bases in the middle. CDR1 is MGHRA and CDR2 is YSYEKL in the germline V gene. The CDR3 covers 15 residues. CDR3 DNA: TGCGCCAGCAGCCAAGTTGATCAAGGGGACTATGGCTACACCTTC. Protein: CASSQVDQGDYGYTF.

This chain connects TRBV7-9 to TRBJ2-1, with 10 bases identical to TRBD2. The trim removed 5 bases at V and 5 bases at J, leaving 6 bases unmatched. This CDR3 contains 15 residues. Germline V gene sequence: CDR1 SEHNR, CDR2 FQNEAQ (reference sequence). The CDR3 DNA follows: TGTGCCAGCAGCCCCGGACTAGCGGATGACAATGAGCAGTTCTTC. Its protein is CASSPGLADDNEQFF.

V is TRBV29-1 and J is TRBJ2-1, with TRBD2 as a possible D gene (6 bases). Germline V gives CDR1 SQVTM, CDR2 ANQGSEA. The CDR3 loop spans 16 amino acids. The V end was cut by 1 base, the J end by 2 bases, with 15 bases between. The CDR3 DNA reads TGCAGCGTTGAAGGACTAGAGGGTAGGCCCTACAATGAGCAGTTCTTC. Protein product: CSVEGLEGRPYNEQFF.

The V and J genes are TRBV7-2 and TRBJ2-7, with D tentatively TRBD2 (5 bases). Germline V CDR1 and CDR2: SGHTA, FQGNSA. V was clipped by 2 bases and J by 3 bases, with 11 bases between them. This CDR3 has 14 residues. The CDR3 nucleotides read TGTGCCAGCAGCTTACGTGCCGGGGTCTACGAGCAGTACTTC. Protein sequence: CASSLRAGVYEQYF.